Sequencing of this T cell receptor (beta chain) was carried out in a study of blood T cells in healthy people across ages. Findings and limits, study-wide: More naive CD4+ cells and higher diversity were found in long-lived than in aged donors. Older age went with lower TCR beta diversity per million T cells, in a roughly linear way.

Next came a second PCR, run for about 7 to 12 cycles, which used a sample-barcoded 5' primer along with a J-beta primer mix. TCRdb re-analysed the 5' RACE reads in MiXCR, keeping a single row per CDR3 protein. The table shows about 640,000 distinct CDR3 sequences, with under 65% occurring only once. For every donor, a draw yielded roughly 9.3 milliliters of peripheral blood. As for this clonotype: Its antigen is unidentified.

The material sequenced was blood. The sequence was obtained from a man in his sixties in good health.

The CDR3 loop is CASTLMEYNSPLHF. CDR3 nucleotide sequence: TGTGCCAGCACATTAATGGAATATAATTCACCCCTCCACTTT. This chain uses TRBV7-9 with TRBJ1-6; no reliable D call. Germline assignment: CDR1 SEHNR and CDR2 FQNEAQ (reference sequence). V lost 7 bases and J lost 4, with 11 bases in between. The CDR3 runs to 14 residues.